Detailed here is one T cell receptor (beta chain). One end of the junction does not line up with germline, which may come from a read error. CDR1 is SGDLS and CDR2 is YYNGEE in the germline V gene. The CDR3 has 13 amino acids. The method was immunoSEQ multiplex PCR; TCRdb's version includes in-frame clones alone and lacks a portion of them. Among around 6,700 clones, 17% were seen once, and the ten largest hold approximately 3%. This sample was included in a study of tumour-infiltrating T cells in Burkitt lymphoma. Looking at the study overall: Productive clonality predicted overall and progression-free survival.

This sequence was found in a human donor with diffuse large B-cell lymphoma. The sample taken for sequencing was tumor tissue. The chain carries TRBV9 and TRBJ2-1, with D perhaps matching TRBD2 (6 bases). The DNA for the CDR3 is TGTGTCAGCAGCGTAGCGGACAACAATGAGCAGTTCTTC. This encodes CVSSVADNNEQFF.